What follows are 2 T cell receptor beta chains derived from one specimen sequenced in a study of T-cell memory formation after mild COVID-19. TCRdb re-called the 5' RACE reads through MiXCR, storing one row per CDR3 protein. Of under 450,000 distinct CDR3 sequences listed, 20% are singletons. The sample was PBMCs or a T cell subset sorted from them (not recorded which). These receptor sequences come from a young man who had mild COVID-19 (a few samples of this study predate the infection). Cell type and time point are not known.

The gene calls are TRBV5-1 and TRBJ1-1; possibly TRBD1 for D (5 bases). Germline values: CDR1 SGHRS, CDR2 YFSETQ. V gave up 1 base and J gave up 1 base, with 8 bases separating them. The CDR3 is made up of 14 amino acids. The CDR3 coding sequence is TGCGCCAGCAGCTTGTGGACACCGAACACTGAAGCTTTCTTT. It is translated as CASSLWTPNTEAFF.

There are a few counts of this clonotype. The CDR3 sequence: CSASPGQGNFGATNEKLFF. In DNA, the CDR3 is TGCAGTGCTAGCCCGGGACAGGGGAACTTTGGGGCAACTAATGAAAAACTGTTTTTT. The J gene is TRBJ1-4, the V gene TRBV20-1; the match to TRBD1 covers 10 bases. J was trimmed by 0 bases and V by 3 bases; bases with no gene match: 13. The CDR3 consists of 19 residues. The V gene's germline CDR1 is DFQATT and CDR2 SNEGSKA (reference sequence).